The sequence of this TCR beta chain was determined in a study of T cells in tumors after PD-1 blockade. Produced via immunoSEQ multiplex PCR; TCRdb's table is partial and in-frame only. The data hold some 4,800 clones, with less than 80% observed a single time. This clone was counted once. This specimen consisted of tumor tissue, obtained after anti-PD-1 treatment. This receptor was taken from a human donor with basal cell carcinoma.

CDR3 in DNA: TGTGCCAGCATTTTGCGACAGGGTGGAAAACTGTTTTTT. This gives the protein CASILRQGGKLFF. The genes are TRBV2 and TRBJ1-4, with 7 nucleotides matching TRBD1. This CDR3 contains 13 residues. Germline V lookup: CDR1 SNHLY, CDR2 FYNNEI. The ends lost 7 bases at V and 10 bases at J; junction bases unmatched: 9. The complete variable domain, with remaining parts taken from reference TRBV2 and TRBJ1-4, reads EPEVTQTPSHQVTQMGQEVILRCVPISNHLYFYWYRQILGQKVEFLVSFYNNEISEKSEIFDDQFSVERPDGSNFTLKIRSTKLEDSAMYFCASILRQGGKLFFGSGTQLSVL.